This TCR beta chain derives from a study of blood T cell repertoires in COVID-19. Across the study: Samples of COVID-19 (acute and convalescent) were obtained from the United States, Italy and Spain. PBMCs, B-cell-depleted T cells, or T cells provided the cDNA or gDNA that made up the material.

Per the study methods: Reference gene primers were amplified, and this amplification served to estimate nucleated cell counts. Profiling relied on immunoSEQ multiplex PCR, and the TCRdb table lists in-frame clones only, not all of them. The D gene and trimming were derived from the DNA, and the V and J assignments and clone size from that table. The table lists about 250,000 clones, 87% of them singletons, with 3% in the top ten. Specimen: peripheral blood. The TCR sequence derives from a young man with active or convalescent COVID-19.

The CDR3 is CASSLGTGAGNTIYF. In nucleotides, the CDR3 is TGTGCCAGCAGCTTGGGGACAGGCGCTGGAAACACCATATATTTT. The J gene is TRBJ1-3, the V gene TRBV5-5, with 7 nucleotides matching TRBD1. Germline CDR1 is SGHKS and CDR2 is YYEKEE (reference sequence). The V gene end was trimmed by 0 bases and the J gene end by 2 bases; junction bases not matched to a gene: 2. This CDR3 spans 15 amino acids.